This T cell receptor beta chain derives from a study of human T cells and chemical hapten exposure (dated by TCRdb to the early 2020s). Notes on the research overall: For sensitization, 2% DPC in acetone was applied to an approximately 2 cm by approximately 2 cm area of upper inner arm skin. Patient blood was sampled pre-sensitization (week 0) and at 2, 6 and about 24 weeks after DPC sensitization. Blood for TCR sequencing was provided by twenty-nine alopecia patients at one to four time points (pre-sensitization, 2, 6 and 24 weeks). Patients additionally received weekly therapeutic DPC doses to the scalp throughout the approximately 25-week study period. The mostly female patient cohort included alopecia areata with under or over 50% scalp involvement, alopecia totalis and alopecia universalis. The study tracked peripheral blood TCR repertoire changes in vivo during primary and secondary sensitization to the hapten diphenylcyclopropenone (DPC) in alopecia patients. Libraries were pooled for sequencing, and variation in per-sample TCR yields was attributed mainly to small differences in library volumes within the pool. Patch testing was performed on the upper back with Finn chambers containing 0.01% DPC, and the patch tests were scored after 6 days according to International Contact Dermatitis Research Group standards.

For this chain, trimming is 5 bases at the V end and 3 bases at the J end, and the number of junction bases without a gene match is 4. The germline V gene provides CDR1 MNHEY and CDR2 SVGAGI. Measured from the cysteine to the phenylalanine, the CDR3 is 13 residues long. The sequence is cut down to CDR3 DNA, 39 bases in frame from base 1. This clonotype occurred many times. Its antigen is still unknown. There are no base qualities to consult, and no much larger clone falls within one base. Results and caveats for the whole study, not just this receptor: Because all patients had alopecia, a presumed autoimmune disease, the immune response of the patients might differ from that of healthy individuals. After repeated subsampling, changes were observed in the strength of the expansion versus patch-test correlation and in the threshold at which the correlation became significant. DPC sensitization did not change how many TCRs were above 1 in 1000 frequency, and no evidence was found of alterations in global repertoire structure. Compared with pre-sensitization or healthy control sets, expanded TCRs formed significantly more large CDR3 similarity clusters, which is consistent with antigen-driven responses. A positive correlation was found between the number of PT1 expanded TCRs and patch test score, with significance reached at thresholds 8, 16 and 32 but not 4.

In light of the paper, this sample's time point label describes: patch test 2, 6 weeks after DPC sensitization. The label giving this sample's treatment or condition can be read as: therapeutic diphenylcyclopropenone sensitization with weekly scalp DPC. Blood at each patch-test visit was drawn before the patch test was applied. Eligible patients were aged 18 to 70, diagnosed with alopecia, deemed suitable for DPC therapy, and excluded if pregnant. Total RNA was extracted from unfractionated whole blood collected in Tempus Blood RNA tubes. Library generation was performed with RACE. Reads for this sample came from a NextSeq 500. Library preparation attached unique molecular identifiers to individual cDNA molecules for quantitative, reproducible TCR counting. Both TCR alpha and TCR beta chains were sequenced from each blood RNA sample. The study's processing was this. The median number of TCRs per sample was approximately 98,000, ranging from roughly 23,224 to 690,600. The Decombinator software suite was used to annotate V, J and CDR3 in the TCR reads. For the PS versus PT1 abundance plots, all samples were subsampled to the same number of TCRs (28,000). Expanded TCRs were defined as absent before sensitization and observed at least eight times at the 2-week time point. TCRdb ran its own pipeline on the public reads, namely fastp trimming at Q25 and MiXCR clone calling, and kept in-frame beta chains. Rows are unified per CDR3 protein, each entry keeping the most common DNA and genes. Here the V and J calls rest on TCRdb's processing, not on the authors' analysis. The sample table records approximately 350,000 distinct CDR3 sequences; around 6% of these occur just once. The biggest ten clones account for about 6% of the sample.

The sample here was whole blood, taken in connection with sensitization to the hapten diphenylcyclopropenone (DPC). The chain was built from TRBV6-5 and TRBJ2-7; TRBD1 agrees with 7 junctional bases. The sequence derives from a young woman with alopecia areata. Some clones in this sample may be carry-over from other donors' samples. The CDR3 has the sequence CASSPDRSYEQYF. The DNA sequence is TGTGCCAGCAGTCCGGACAGGAGCTACGAGCAGTACTTC.